This TCR beta chain was identified in a study of blood T cell repertoires in COVID-19. The CDR3 extends over 17 amino acids. The germline gives CDR1 SGHRS, CDR2 YFSETQ. The V and J ends lost 4 bases and 3 bases, in that order; junction bases with no gene match: 7. This clone was picked up a small number of times. In the study's own analysis: How many nucleated cells were present was estimated from reference gene primer amplification. Only in-frame clones appear in the TCRdb table, and some are missing; sequencing was by immunoSEQ multiplex PCR. From that table come the V and J calls and clone size; the DNA was used to work out D and trimming. The sample lists 20,000 to 30,000 clones, roughly 90% occurring once.

The TCR sequence derives from a human donor in a cohort sampled during active COVID-19. Material for sequencing was peripheral blood. The chain links TRBV5-1 to TRBJ2-3, with TRBD2 identical over 14 bases. The chain's CDR3 is CASSRDGTSGGTDTQYF. CDR3 in DNA: TGCGCCAGCAGCCGCGACGGGACTAGCGGGGGTACAGATACGCAGTATTTT.